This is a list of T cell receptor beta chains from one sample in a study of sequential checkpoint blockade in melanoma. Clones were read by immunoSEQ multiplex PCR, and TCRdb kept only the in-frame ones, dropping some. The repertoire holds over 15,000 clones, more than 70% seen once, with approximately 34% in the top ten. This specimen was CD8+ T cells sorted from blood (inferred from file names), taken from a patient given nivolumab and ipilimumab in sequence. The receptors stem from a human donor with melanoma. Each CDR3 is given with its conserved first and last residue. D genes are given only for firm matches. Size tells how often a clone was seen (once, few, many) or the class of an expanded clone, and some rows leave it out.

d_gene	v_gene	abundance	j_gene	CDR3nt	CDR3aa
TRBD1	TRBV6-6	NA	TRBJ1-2	TGTGCCAGCAGTTACTTGGGACAGGGCTACACCTTC	CASSYLGQGYTF
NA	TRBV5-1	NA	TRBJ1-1	TGCGCCAGCAGCCTCCGGGGAGAGGGGGCTGAAGCTTTCTTT	CASSLRGEGAEAFF
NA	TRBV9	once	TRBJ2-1	TGTGCCAGCAGCCCGGGTTCCTACAATGAGCAGTTCTTC	CASSPGSYNEQFF
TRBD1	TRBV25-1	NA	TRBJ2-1	TGTGCCAGCAGTGAATTGGGGACAGGTGACTACAATGAGCAGTTCTTC	CASSELGTGDYNEQFF
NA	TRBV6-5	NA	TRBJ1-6	TGTGCCAGCAGTTACGCGCGAGCGGGGGCGAATTCACCCCTCCACTTT	CASSYARAGANSPLHF
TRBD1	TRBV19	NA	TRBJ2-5	TGTGCCAGTAGTCCAAGAATGACAGGGACGGAGACCCAGTACTTC	CASSPRMTGTETQYF
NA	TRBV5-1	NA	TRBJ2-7	TGCGCCAGCAGTTTGAGCGAAGCTGTGTGGTACTTC	CASSLSEAVWYF
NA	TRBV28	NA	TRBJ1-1	TGTGCCAGCAGAGGGGAGGAAGACACTGAAGCTTTCTTT	CASRGEEDTEAFF
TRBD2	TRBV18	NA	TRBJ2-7	TGTGCCAGCTCACCCGGGACGAGCGGGAACTTC	CASSPGTSGNF
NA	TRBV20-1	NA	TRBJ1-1	TGCAGTGCTATCAGCACTGAAGCTTTCTTT	CSAISTEAFF
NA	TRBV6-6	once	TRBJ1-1	TGTGCCAGCACCAGGGACAAAGTCAACACTGAAGCTTTCTTT	CASTRDKVNTEAFF
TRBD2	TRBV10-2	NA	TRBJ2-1	TGCGCCAGCAAAAAAAGCGGGAGCTCCTACAATGAGCAGTTCTTC	CASKKSGSSYNEQFF
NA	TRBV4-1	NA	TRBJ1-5	TGCGCCAGCAGCCAAGAGGTCAGCGCGGGCGGTCAGCCCCAGCATTTT	CASSQEVSAGGQPQHF
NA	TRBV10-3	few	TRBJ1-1	TGTGCCATCACTGAATCCCCCGGGAACACTGAAGCTTTCTTT	CAITESPGNTEAFF
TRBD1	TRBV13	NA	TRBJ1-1	TGTGCCAGCAGCGCATGGGGACAGGTGAACACTGAAGCTTTCTTT	CASSAWGQVNTEAFF
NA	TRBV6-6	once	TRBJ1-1	TGTGCCAGCAGTTACGACATCCTCAACACTGAAGCTTTCTTT	CASSYDILNTEAFF
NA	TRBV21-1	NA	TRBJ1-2	TGTGCCAGCAGCAAACAGGGGGCGAATGGCTACACCTTC	CASSKQGANGYTF
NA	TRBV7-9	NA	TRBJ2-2	TGTGCCAGCAGCGCACCAGGGACCGGGGAGCTGTTTTTT	CASSAPGTGELFF
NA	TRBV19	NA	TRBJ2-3	TGTGCCAGTAGTATGGAGGGATTGGGTGCAGATACGCAGTATTTT	CASSMEGLGADTQYF
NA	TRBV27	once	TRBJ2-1	TGTGCCAGCAGTTTAGCGGATCAATTCAATGAGCAGTTCTTC	CASSLADQFNEQFF
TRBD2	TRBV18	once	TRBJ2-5	TGTGCCAGCTCCCAGACTAGCGGGAGGGCCTGGGAGCAGTACTTC	CASSQTSGRAWEQYF
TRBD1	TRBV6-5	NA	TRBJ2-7	TGTGCCAGCAGTGCCGGACAGGGGGCCTACGAGCAGTACTTC	CASSAGQGAYEQYF
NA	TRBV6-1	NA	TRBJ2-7	TGTGCCAGCAGTGAACTGGGTGACAGGCCCTACGAGCAGTACTTC	CASSELGDRPYEQYF
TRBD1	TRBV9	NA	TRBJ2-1	TGTGCCAGCAGCGTAGTTGGGCAGGGGGCTTACAATGAGCAGTTCTTC	CASSVVGQGAYNEQFF
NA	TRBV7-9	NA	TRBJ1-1	TGTGCCAGCAGCCGTACGACAGGGAACACTGAAGCTTTCTTT	CASSRTTGNTEAFF
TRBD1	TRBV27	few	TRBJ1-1	TGTGCCAGCAGTTTGACAGGGGGTTACACTGAAGCTTTCTTT	CASSLTGGYTEAFF
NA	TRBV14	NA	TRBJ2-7	TGTGCCAGCAGCCGGGACATTTACTACGAGCAGTACTTC	CASSRDIYYEQYF
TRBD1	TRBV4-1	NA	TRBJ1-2	TGCGCCAGCAGCCCCTTAGGATCCGGGACAGGGGGCGTCTATGGCTACACCTTC	CASSPLGSGTGGVYGYTF
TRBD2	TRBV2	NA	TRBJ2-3	TGTGCCAGCAGGGGACTAGCGGGAGATACGCAGTATTTT	CASRGLAGDTQYF
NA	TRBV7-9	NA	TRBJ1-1	TGTGCCAGCAGCTTAGGGGGCGCGAGTGAAGCTTTCTTT	CASSLGGASEAFF
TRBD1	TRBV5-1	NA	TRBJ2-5	TGCGCCAGCAGCTTGGTATGGCCAGGGGGCTCGGGGGAGACCCAGTACTTC	CASSLVWPGGSGETQYF
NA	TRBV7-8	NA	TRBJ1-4	TGTGCCAGCAGCTTGTGGACGGGGAATGAAAAACTGTTTTTT	CASSLWTGNEKLFF
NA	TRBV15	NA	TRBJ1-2	TGTGCCACCAGCATACGGGGTACTAACTATGGCTACACCTTC	CATSIRGTNYGYTF
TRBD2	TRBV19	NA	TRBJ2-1	TGTGCCAGTAGTATTTCTAGCGGGAGGATCAATGAGCAGTTCTTC	CASSISSGRINEQFF
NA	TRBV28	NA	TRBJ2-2	TGTGCCACCTCGGACAGATCGAACACCGGGGAGCTGTTTTTT	CATSDRSNTGELFF
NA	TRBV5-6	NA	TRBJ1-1	TGTGCCAGCAGCTTGGGGGGGCAGGGTAGCACTAATTCCGCTGAAGCTTTCTTT	CASSLGGQGSTNSAEAFF
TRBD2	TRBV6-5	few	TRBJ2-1	TGTGCCAGCAGTTACTCGGACTCCACTGGCGGGAGTGAGCAGTTCTTC	CASSYSDSTGGSEQFF
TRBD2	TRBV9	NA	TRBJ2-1	TGTGCCAGCAGCGTAGAGGCTAGCGGGAGATCCTACAATGAGCAGTTCTTC	CASSVEASGRSYNEQFF
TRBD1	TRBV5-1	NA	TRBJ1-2	TGCGCCAGCAGCTCAGCCGGGACAGACTATGGCTACACCTTC	CASSSAGTDYGYTF
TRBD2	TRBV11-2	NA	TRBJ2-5	TGTGCCAGCAGCCTTTCGGGGCGGGAGGTGGAGACCCAGTACTTC	CASSLSGREVETQYF
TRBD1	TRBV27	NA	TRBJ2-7	TGTGCCAGCAGCTGGGGGACAGGGGTCCCCTACGAGCAGTACTTC	CASSWGTGVPYEQYF
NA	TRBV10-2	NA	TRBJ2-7	TGCGCCAGCAGTGAATTGGGCAGCTACGAGCAGTACTTC	CASSELGSYEQYF
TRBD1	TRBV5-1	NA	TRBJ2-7	TGCGCCAGCAGCATAGGACAGGGGATCTCCTACGAGCAGTACTTC	CASSIGQGISYEQYF
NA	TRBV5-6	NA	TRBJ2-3	TGTGCCAGCAGCCCCGGGGGACCAGATACGCAGTATTTT	CASSPGGPDTQYF
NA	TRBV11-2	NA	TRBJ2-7	TGTGCCAGCAGCTCAGGGCGCATTGCTTCCTACGAGCAGTACTTC	CASSSGRIASYEQYF
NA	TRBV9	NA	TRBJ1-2	TGTGCCAGCAGCGTAGTGGCCTTTCATGGCTACACCTTC	CASSVVAFHGYTF
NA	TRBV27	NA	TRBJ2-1	TGTGCCAGCAGTTTAGGGCCAAATGAGCAGTTCTTC	CASSLGPNEQFF
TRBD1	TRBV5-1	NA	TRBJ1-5	TGCGCCAGCAGCTTGGCGGGGACAGGGGGGATGGATCAGCCCCAGCATTTT	CASSLAGTGGMDQPQHF
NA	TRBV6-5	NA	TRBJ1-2	TGTGCCAGCAGTTACACCAGGGGTAGGAGGGGCTACACCTTC	CASSYTRGRRGYTF
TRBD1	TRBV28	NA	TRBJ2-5	TGTGCCAGCAGTTCTAAGTCCGACAGGGTCCAAGAGACCCAGTACTTC	CASSSKSDRVQETQYF
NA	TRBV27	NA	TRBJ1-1	TGTGCCAGCAGTCGTTTGGCAGGGAACACTGAAGCTTTCTTT	CASSRLAGNTEAFF
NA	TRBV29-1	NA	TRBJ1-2	TGCAGCGCATACACGGGAGGCTACACCTTC	CSAYTGGYTF
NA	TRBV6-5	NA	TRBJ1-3	TGTGCCAGCAATATGCCAGGGGGAAACACCATATATTTT	CASNMPGGNTIYF
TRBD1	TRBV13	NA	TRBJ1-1	TGTGCCAGCAGCCTGGGGGACAGGGTGAACACTGAAGCTTTCTTT	CASSLGDRVNTEAFF
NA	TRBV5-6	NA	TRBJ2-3	TGTGCCAGCATCACCCTGGGGCCTAGCACAGATACGCAGTATTTT	CASITLGPSTDTQYF